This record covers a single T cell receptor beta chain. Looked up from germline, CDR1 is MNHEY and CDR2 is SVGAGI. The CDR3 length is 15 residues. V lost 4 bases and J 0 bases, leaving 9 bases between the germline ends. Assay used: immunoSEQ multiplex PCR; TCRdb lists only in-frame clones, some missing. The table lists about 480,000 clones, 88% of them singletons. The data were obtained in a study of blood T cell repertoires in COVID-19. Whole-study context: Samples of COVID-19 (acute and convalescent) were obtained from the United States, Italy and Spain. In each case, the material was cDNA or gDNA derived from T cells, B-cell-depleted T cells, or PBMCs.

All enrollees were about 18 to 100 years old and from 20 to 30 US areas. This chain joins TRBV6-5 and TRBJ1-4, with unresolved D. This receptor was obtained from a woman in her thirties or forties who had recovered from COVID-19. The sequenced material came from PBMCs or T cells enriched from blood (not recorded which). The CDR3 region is CASSSTEATNEKLFF. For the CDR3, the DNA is TGTGCCAGCAGTTCAACAGAAGCAACTAATGAAAAACTGTTTTTT.